What follows are 13 T cell receptor beta chains derived from one specimen sequenced in a study of cytotoxic CD8 clonotypes in ibrutinib-treated CLL. Sequencing used immunoSEQ multiplex PCR; TCRdb keeps in-frame clones, though not all of them. The table includes some 11,000 clones, around 68% detected once. Sequenced material: PBMCs, taken before ibrutinib treatment. The source is a human donor with chronic lymphocytic leukemia.

This clone was picked up a small number of times. The chain links TRBV4-3 to TRBJ2-2, with 9 bases that match TRBD2. The junction had 8 bases not matched to a gene; V was cut back by 0 bases and J by 6 bases. CDR1 is LGHNA and CDR2 is YSLEER in the germline V gene. CDR3 length: 17 residues. The CDR3 DNA follows: TGCGCCAGCAGCCAAGACGTTGCGGGGGGGACCGCCGGGGAGCTGTTTTTT. Translating it yields CASSQDVAGGTAGELFF.

This clone has just a few counts. V and J are TRBV28 and TRBJ1-1; D unclear. V was pared by 3 bases and J by 5 bases, with 7 bases between. CDR3 length: 12 amino acids. CDR1 and CDR2 (germline): MDHEN, SYDVKM. The CDR3 DNA is TGTGCCAGCAGTTTTGAGGTGACTGAAGCTTTCTTT. Its protein is CASSFEVTEAFF.

The V call is TRBV6-1, the J call TRBJ2-3; D is possibly TRBD1 (5 bases). The ends were cut back, 6 bases at V and 0 bases at J, with 13 bases in the middle. This CDR3 is built from 15 residues. CDR1 and CDR2 (germline): MNHNS, SASEGT. The CDR3 coding sequence is TGTGCCAGCAGGGGGCGGACCCCTAGCACAGATACGCAGTATTTT. Its translation is CASRGRTPSTDTQYF.

In its sample, this clone was seen a few times. The chain has TRBV10-2 and TRBJ1-2, with D possibly TRBD1 on 6 matching bases. This CDR3 contains 14 residues. CDR1 WSHSY and CDR2 SAAADI come from the germline V gene. Trimming cost V 5 bases and J 2 bases, with 12 bases left between them. The CDR3 spells CASSIVGQNYGYTF. The CDR3 region has the DNA TGCGCCAGCAGTATAGTCGGACAGAACTATGGCTACACCTTC.

The chain employs TRBV7-9 and TRBJ2-5, with 8 bases fitting TRBD2. This CDR3 spans 15 amino acids. In germline, CDR1 is SEHNR, CDR2 FQNEAQ (reference sequence). The V and J ends lost 7 bases and 2 bases, in that order; junction bases with no gene match: 9. CDR3 bases: TGTGCCAGCACCGGAGGGGCGGGGGGACAAGAGACCCAGTACTTC. Translated, it gives CASTGGAGGQETQYF.

There are a few counts of this clone. The chain recombines TRBV4-3 with TRBJ2-1; 7 bases are a match to TRBD2. Germline assignment: CDR1 LGHNA and CDR2 YSLEER. V shed 5 bases, J shed 7 bases, and the junction held 5 bases outside the gene matches. This CDR3 has 13 residues. CDR3 DNA: TGCGCCAGCAGCGATTTGCGGGGGAATGAGCAGTTCTTC. This encodes CASSDLRGNEQFF.

V is TRBV11-2 and J is TRBJ2-1; D tentatively reads TRBD1 or TRBD2 (5 bases each). Trimming shortened V by 5 bases and J by 2 bases, and 13 bases separated the two germline ends. Germline V CDR1 and CDR2: SGHAT, FQNNGV. The CDR3 length is 15 residues. The DNA of the CDR3 is TGTGCCAGCAGCCCCCAACCGGGACCCTACAATGAGCAGTTCTTC. Translated, it gives CASSPQPGPYNEQFF.

The rearrangement joins TRBV19 to TRBJ1-4; D may be TRBD1 (6 bases). The CDR3 loop spans 16 amino acids. V lost 6 bases, J lost 1 base, and 15 bases lay in between. The germline V gene encodes CDR1 LNHDA and CDR2 SQIVND (reference sequence). CDR3 amino acids: CASSTHRVGTNEKLFF. In DNA form, the CDR3 reads TGTGCCAGTAGCACGCACAGGGTAGGAACTAATGAAAAACTGTTTTTT. Based on the CDR3 plus reference TRBV19 and TRBJ1-4, the full variable domain is DGGITQSPKYLFRKEGQNVTLSCEQNLNHDAMYWYRQDPGQGLRLIYYSQIVNDFQKGDIAEGYSVSREKKESFPLTVTSAQKNPTAFYLCASSTHRVGTNEKLFFGSGTQLSVL.

The chain has TRBV28 and TRBJ1-1; D uncertain. Trimming left V 3 bases short and J 0 bases short, with 8 bases between. Germline V gene lookup returns CDR1 MDHEN and CDR2 SYDVKM. This CDR3 has 14 residues. The chain's CDR3 is CASSLAVMNTEAFF. CDR3 DNA sequence: TGTGCCAGCAGTTTGGCGGTCATGAACACTGAAGCTTTCTTT.

This clone was seen only a few times. The chain employs TRBV6-5 and TRBJ2-5; no clear D. V dropped 1 base and J dropped 5 bases, with 11 bases sitting between them. CDR1 and CDR2 from the germline V gene are MNHEY and SVGAGI. The CDR3 runs to 14 residues. The chain's CDR3 is CASSYLGVPETQYF. CDR3 DNA sequence: TGTGCCAGCAGTTACTTGGGCGTTCCTGAGACCCAGTACTTC.

This sequence joins TRBV5-1 and TRBJ2-1; 9 bases match TRBD1. J lost 4 bases, V lost 4 bases, and 6 bases had no gene match. This CDR3 has 15 amino acids. Germline CDR1 reads SGHRS; CDR2 reads YFSETQ. The DNA of the CDR3 is TGCGCCAGCAGCCCAGGGACAGGGATGTACAATGAGCAGTTCTTC. It encodes CASSPGTGMYNEQFF.

V usage is TRBV5-1 and J usage is TRBJ1-4, with unresolved D. This CDR3 comprises 14 residues. Looked up from germline, CDR1 is SGHRS and CDR2 is YFSETQ. V lost 1 base and J lost 3, with 7 bases in between. The DNA for the CDR3 is TGCGCCAGCAGCTTGAATATGGCTAATGAAAAACTGTTTTTT. Protein product: CASSLNMANEKLFF.

There are a few counts of this clone. The chain employs TRBV2 and TRBJ2-7; 12 bases fit TRBD2. Trimming cost V 4 bases and J 2 bases; bases outside gene matches: 0. This CDR3 has 14 residues. Germline V lookup: CDR1 SNHLY, CDR2 FYNNEI. CDR3 bases: TGTGCCAGCAGTGGGACTAGCGGGGCCTACGAGCAGTACTTC. It specifies CASSGTSGAYEQYF. Complete variable domain (other parts from reference TRBV2 and TRBJ2-7): EPEVTQTPSHQVTQMGQEVILRCVPISNHLYFYWYRQILGQKVEFLVSFYNNEISEKSEIFDDQFSVERPDGSNFTLKIRSTKLEDSAMYFCASSGTSGAYEQYFGPGTRLTVT.